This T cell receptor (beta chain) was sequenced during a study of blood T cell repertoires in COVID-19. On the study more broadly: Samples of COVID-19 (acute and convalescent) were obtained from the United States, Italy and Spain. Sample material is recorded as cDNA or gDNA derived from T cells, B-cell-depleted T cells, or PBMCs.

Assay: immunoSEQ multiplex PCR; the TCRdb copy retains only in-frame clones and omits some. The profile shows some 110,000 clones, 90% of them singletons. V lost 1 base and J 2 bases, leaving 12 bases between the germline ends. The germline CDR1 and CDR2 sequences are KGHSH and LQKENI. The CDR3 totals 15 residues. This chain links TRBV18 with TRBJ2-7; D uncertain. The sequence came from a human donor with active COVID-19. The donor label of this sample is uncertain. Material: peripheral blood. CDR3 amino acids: CASSPRSAGPYEQYF. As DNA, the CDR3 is TGTGCCAGCTCACCACGGTCGGCAGGCCCCTACGAGCAGTACTTC.